The sequence of this T cell receptor beta chain was determined in a study of technical replicates of blood from a handful of donors. The CDR3 is made up of 15 amino acids. Per the germline V gene, CDR1 is LNHDA and CDR2 is SQIVND (reference sequence). Trimming cost V 7 bases and J 0 bases, with 13 bases left between them. TCRdb's copy holds only in-frame clones and misses some; the assay was immunoSEQ multiplex PCR. The table has around 68,000 clones, less than 98% seen once. Sequences were obtained from T cells isolated from PBMCs. The TCR was taken from a human donor in good health. The gene calls are TRBV19 and TRBJ1-5; TRBD1 might be the D (6 bases). CDR3 region: CASTGQLSSNQPQHF. The CDR3 DNA reads TGTGCCAGTACCGGACAGCTAAGTAGCAATCAGCCCCAGCATTTT.